A single sample gave rise to the 18 T cell receptor beta chains below, sequenced in a study of Ad26.COV2.S vaccination and SARS-CoV-2 variants. Assay used: immunoSEQ multiplex PCR; TCRdb lists only in-frame clones, some missing. Seen here are about 420,000 clones, around nine tenths observed once, and the top ten hold approximately 4%. Treatment described: around 19 received Ad26.COV2.S at low or high dose, single or two shots; 5 received placebo; per-sample allocation not given. It was on day 63 after the first vaccine or placebo injection that samples were taken. The input for sequencing was peripheral blood, taken in a trial of Ad26.COV2.S vaccine versus placebo. The receptors originated from a person aged 18-65 years who received the Ad26.COV2.S COVID-19 vaccine or a placebo.

This clone was seen more than once but under ten times. V is TRBV7-9 and J is TRBJ2-2; 7 nucleotides line up with TRBD1. The CDR3 is made up of 16 amino acids. The ends lost 2 bases at V and 4 bases at J; junction bases unmatched: 7. Germline V gene sequence: CDR1 SEHNR, CDR2 FQNEAQ (reference sequence). The CDR3 spells CASSLPPDRATGELFF. In nucleotides, the CDR3 is TGTGCCAGCAGCTTACCTCCCGACAGGGCCACCGGGGAGCTGTTTTTT.

The J gene is TRBJ1-4, the V gene TRBV6-5; TRBD1 agrees at 7 bases. V shed 6 bases, J shed 3 bases, and the junction held 7 bases outside the gene matches. Germline values: CDR1 MNHEY, CDR2 SVGAGI. The CDR3 runs to 15 residues. In nucleotides, the CDR3 is TGTGCCAGCAGGGGAGGGGGCTCCCCTAATGAAAAACTGTTTTTT. Translating gives CASRGGGSPNEKLFF.

This clone was observed a few times. CDR3 sequence: CATSRGSEGEQYF. Here the CDR3 DNA reads TGTGCCACCAGCAGAGGGTCAGAAGGAGAGCAGTACTTC. The chain joins TRBV15 to TRBJ2-7; D is uncertain. Germline values: CDR1 LNHNV, CDR2 YYDKDF (reference sequence). This CDR3 spans 13 amino acids. Trimming pared 1 base from V and 7 bases from J, leaving 11 bases between. Variable domain in full (rest from reference TRBV15 and TRBJ2-7): DAMVIQNPRYQVTQFGKPVTLSCSQTLNHNVMYWYQQKSSQAPKLLFHYYDKDFNNEADTPDNFQSRRPNTSFCFLDIRSPGLGDTAMYLCATSRGSEGEQYFGPGTRLTVT.

Details on this clone: The sample holds other DNA sequences that translate to the same CDR3. The V and J genes are TRBV7-2 and TRBJ2-5; D is uncertain. This CDR3 comprises 14 residues. Deletions cut 1 base from V and 2 bases from J, with 8 bases between. Germline V gives CDR1 SGHTA, CDR2 FQGNSA. In nucleotides, the CDR3 is TGTGCCAGCAGCTTAGTTGGGTTACAAGAGACCCAGTACTTC. Residues: CASSLVGLQETQYF.

CDR3 coding DNA: TGTGCCAGCAGCTTAAGGGGGGCAACCTACGAGCAGTACTTC. This sequence encodes CASSLRGATYEQYF. The chain joins TRBV7-2 to TRBJ2-7; the D gene could be TRBD1 or TRBD2 (6 bases each). The V and J ends lost 2 bases and 2 bases respectively, with 10 bases between them. The germline V gene has CDR1 SGHTA and CDR2 FQGNSA. CDR3 size: 14 residues.

The V call is TRBV4-2, the J call TRBJ2-5; D call uncertain. Per germline, CDR1 LGHNA and CDR2 YNFKEQ. The V end lost 0 bases, the J end lost 9 bases, and 20 bases lay between the germline ends. CDR3 length equals 16 residues. In DNA form, the CDR3 reads TGTGCCAGCAGCCAAGACCAGGCCACCAACCGATCTCCCCAGTACTTC. Its protein product is CASSQDQATNRSPQYF.

This clone was seen only once. V usage is TRBV7-9 and J usage is TRBJ2-7; 8 positions match TRBD1. The V gene's germline CDR1 is SEHNR and CDR2 FQNEAQ (reference sequence). V was clipped by 5 bases and J by 3 bases; unmatched bases: 6. CDR3 length equals 14 residues. Written as DNA, the CDR3 is TGTGCCAGCAGCCGCGCCGGGACAGGCTACGAGCAGTACTTC. It specifies CASSRAGTGYEQYF.

The chain carries TRBV7-3 and TRBJ2-7; TRBD2 matches at 11 bases. Germline trimming cut 5 bases from V and 3 bases from J; bases unmatched to any gene: 6. The germline CDR1 and CDR2 sequences are SGHTA and FQGTGA. The CDR3 totals 15 residues. In nucleotides, the CDR3 is TGTGCCAGCAGCCCCACTAGCGGGGGCTTCTACGAGCAGTACTTC. Residues: CASSPTSGGFYEQYF.

This chain connects TRBV3-1 (or the pseudogene TRBV3-2) to TRBJ2-5; TRBD2 matches 14 bases. Germline V lookup: CDR1 LGHDT, CDR2 YNNKEL (reference sequence). The CDR3 loop spans 20 amino acids. V lost 3 bases to trimming and J lost 2 bases; unmatched junction nucleotides: 14. The CDR3: CASSQRPGLAGAQPQETQYF. CDR3 nucleotides: TGTGCCAGCAGCCAGAGGCCGGGACTAGCGGGGGCCCAACCGCAAGAGACCCAGTACTTC.

The chain employs TRBV5-1 and TRBJ2-3; D might be TRBD2 (5 bases). This CDR3 has 13 residues. In germline, CDR1 is SGHRS, CDR2 YFSETQ. The V end lost 4 bases, the J end lost 4 bases, and 10 bases lay between the germline ends. DNA for the CDR3: TGCGCCAGCAGCGTGATCGGGGCAGATACGCAGTATTTT. Translation gives CASSVIGADTQYF.

The chain recombines TRBV5-1 with TRBJ2-1, with 12 nucleotides matching TRBD2. CDR1 and CDR2 from the germline V gene are SGHRS and YFSETQ. Trimming took 1 base from V and 9 from J; bases not matched to a gene: 5. The CDR3 is 15 residues long. CDR3 in amino acids: CASSLSLAGGSEQFF. For the CDR3, the DNA is TGCGCCAGCAGCTTGTCACTAGCGGGGGGAAGTGAGCAGTTCTTC.

This clone has only one observation. V usage is TRBV7-2 and J usage is TRBJ2-5; TRBD2 is a possible D gene (5 bases). The CDR3 length is 14 residues. Per germline, CDR1 SGHTA and CDR2 FQGNSA. V shed 5 bases and J shed 2 bases, with 12 bases lying between them. In DNA, the CDR3 is TGTGCCAGCAGCCTACGGACTCGTCAAGAGACCCAGTACTTC. Encoded protein: CASSLRTRQETQYF.

This clone was detected once. The chain links TRBV6-1 to TRBJ1-1, with a weak D call TRBD1 (5 bases). CDR1 MNHNS and CDR2 SASEGT come from the germline V gene. The CDR3 is made up of 21 amino acids. The V end was cut by 1 base, the J end by 5 bases, with 32 bases between. The DNA for the CDR3 is TGTGCCAGCAGTGAAGAAGCTCTGGTGGCTCGAGGGGCTCCAGGGCAGACTGAAGCTTTCTTT. Translating it yields CASSEEALVARGAPGQTEAFF.

This chain joins TRBV10-3 and TRBJ1-6, with D perhaps TRBD1 (6 bases). CDR3 size: 17 residues. Germline V gene sequence: CDR1 ENHRY, CDR2 SYGVKD. V lost 0 bases to trimming and J lost 0 bases, with 9 bases between them. The CDR3 DNA sequence: TGTGCCATCAGTGAGTCGCAGGGGAGCTCCTATAATTCACCCCTCCACTTT. Amino acids: CAISESQGSSYNSPLHF.

This chain links TRBV18 with TRBJ2-1; a possible D gene is TRBD1 (6 bases). Deletions cut 3 bases from V and 7 bases from J, with 10 bases between. Germline lookup yields CDR1 KGHSH and CDR2 LQKENI. The CDR3 loop spans 13 amino acids. CDR3 in amino acids: CASSPLQGNEQFF. The CDR3 nucleotides are TGTGCCAGCTCACCGCTACAGGGAAATGAGCAGTTCTTC.

The V and J genes are TRBV13 and TRBJ2-1; 10 positions match TRBD2. The V gene end was trimmed by 0 bases and the J gene end by 7 bases; junction bases not matched to a gene: 6. The CDR3 sequence is 16 residues long. Germline CDR1 is PRHDT and CDR2 is FYEKMQ (reference sequence). The CDR3 DNA follows: TGTGCCAGCAGCTTAGGAGCGAGCGGGGGGGTTAATGAGCAGTTCTTC. Its translation: CASSLGASGGVNEQFF. Based on the CDR3 plus reference TRBV13 and TRBJ2-1, the full variable domain is AAGVIQSPRHLIKEKRETATLKCYPIPRHDTVYWYQQGPGQDPQFLISFYEKMQSDKGSIPDRFSAQQFSDYHSELNMSSLELGDSALYFCASSLGASGGVNEQFFGPGTRLTVL.

Written as DNA, the CDR3 is TGTGCCAGCAGTAGGACAGGAGCTAACTATGGCTACACCTTC. This translates into CASSRTGANYGYTF. The chain links TRBV2 to TRBJ1-2, with 7 positions matching TRBD1. Losses at the gene ends were 5 bases for V and 0 bases for J; bases not matched to a gene: 3. The CDR3 has 14 residues. From germline, CDR1 is SNHLY and CDR2 FYNNEI. Based on the CDR3 plus reference TRBV2 and TRBJ1-2, the full variable domain is EPEVTQTPSHQVTQMGQEVILRCVPISNHLYFYWYRQILGQKVEFLVSFYNNEISEKSEIFDDQFSVERPDGSNFTLKIRSTKLEDSAMYFCASSRTGANYGYTFGSGTRLTVV.

This chain connects TRBV6-6 to TRBJ1-4; 7 nucleotides line up with TRBD1. The CDR3 totals 15 residues. Trimming took 7 bases from V and 4 from J; bases not matched to a gene: 9. CDR1 and CDR2 from the germline V gene are MNHNY and SVGAGI (reference sequence). CDR3 in DNA: TGTGCCAGCACCTACCCAGGGGGGGGTAATGAAAAACTGTTTTTT. Translating gives CASTYPGGGNEKLFF.